Below, 14 T cell receptor beta chains from the same sample are listed, as sequenced in a study of T cell responses to AZD1222 COVID-19 vaccine. Generated by immunoSEQ multiplex PCR, the TCRdb table keeps only in-frame clones and is missing some. The repertoire holds approximately 180,000 clones, with 80% to 95% as singletons. This specimen was peripheral blood, taken on day 0 of AZD1222 vaccination. The receptors stem from an adult in good health.

The V call is TRBV20-1, the J call TRBJ1-2; D possibly corresponds to TRBD1 (5 bases). Germline-derived CDR1 and CDR2 are DFQATT and SNEGSKA (reference sequence). Trimming took 4 bases from V and 7 from J, leaving 7 bases between them. The CDR3 loop spans 10 amino acids. CDR3 region: CSATGGGYTF. In DNA, the CDR3 is TGCAGTGCTACGGGGGGTGGCTACACCTTC.

The chain has TRBV5-1 and TRBJ2-2; D is perhaps TRBD2 (5 bases). The V and J ends lost 2 bases and 3 bases respectively, with 11 bases between them. CDR3 length equals 15 residues. Germline V gene lookup returns CDR1 SGHRS and CDR2 YFSETQ. The CDR3 loop reads CASSLRTQDTGELFF. The CDR3 DNA reads as TGCGCCAGCAGCTTAAGGACTCAGGACACCGGGGAGCTGTTTTTT.

The V call is TRBV6-2 or TRBV6-3, the J call TRBJ1-1; D not resolved. V was trimmed by 2 bases and J by 3 bases, leaving 10 bases between them. Germline lookup yields CDR1 MNHEY and CDR2 SVGEGT. This CDR3 spans 14 amino acids. CDR3 region: CASSYRAWDTEAFF. CDR3 DNA: TGTGCCAGCAGTTACAGGGCCTGGGACACTGAAGCTTTCTTT.

The V call is TRBV2, the J call TRBJ1-2; possibly TRBD1 for D (6 bases). CDR1 and CDR2 (germline): SNHLY, FYNNEI. This CDR3 spans 14 amino acids. The germline V and J ends were trimmed by 2 bases and 8 bases, with 15 bases remaining between them. DNA for the CDR3: TGTGCCAGCAGTGAACGAGTGGGGGCTCAAGGCTACACCTTC. Its protein product is CASSERVGAQGYTF. Filled out from reference TRBV2 and TRBJ1-2, the complete variable domain reads EPEVTQTPSHQVTQMGQEVILRCVPISNHLYFYWYRQILGQKVEFLVSFYNNEISEKSEIFDDQFSVERPDGSNFTLKIRSTKLEDSAMYFCASSERVGAQGYTFGSGTRLTVV.

V gene TRBV11-2 combines with J gene TRBJ1-3, with D possibly being TRBD1 (6 bases). The germline V gene has CDR1 SGHAT and CDR2 FQNNGV. The CDR3 is 16 amino acids. Trimming stripped 4 bases from V and 0 bases from J, with 13 bases between. The CDR3 loop reads CASSSLGQSSGNTIYF. The DNA of the CDR3 is TGTGCCAGCAGCTCCCTCGGACAGAGCTCTGGAAACACCATATATTTT.

The V gene is TRBV30, the J gene TRBJ1-5, with TRBD1 matching over 7 bases. J was trimmed by 1 base and V by 8 bases; bases with no gene match: 5. The CDR3 sequence is 13 residues long. The germline gives CDR1 GTSNPN, CDR2 SVGIG (reference sequence). CDR3 residues: CAGSGQSNQPQHF. The CDR3 nucleotides are TGTGCCGGGTCGGGACAGAGCAATCAGCCCCAGCATTTT.

The chain combines TRBV2 with TRBJ1-1; D is perhaps TRBD1 (5 bases). The CDR3 consists of 13 residues. V was pared by 3 bases and J by 6 bases, with 11 bases between. Germline assignment: CDR1 SNHLY and CDR2 FYNNEI. The CDR3 nucleotides read TGTGCCAGCAGTGAGGGGCTATCGGCTGAAGCTTTCTTT. It encodes CASSEGLSAEAFF.

V is TRBV10-2 and J is TRBJ2-7, with TRBD1 matching 9 bases. CDR1 WSHSY and CDR2 SAAADI come from the germline V gene. There are 15 residues in the CDR3. Trimming took 7 bases from V and 5 from J; bases not matched to a gene: 12. This chain's CDR3 is CASTGTGWVGDEQYF. The CDR3 DNA sequence: TGCGCCAGCACGGGGACAGGGTGGGTAGGCGACGAGCAGTACTTC.

The genes are TRBV28 and TRBJ2-5; D uncertain. The CDR3 is 10 amino acids. CDR1 MDHEN and CDR2 SYDVKM come from the germline V gene. With 8 bases removed from V and 5 bases from J, the gap between germline ends came to 6 bases. CDR3 sequence (DNA): TGTGCCAGCGGTAGGGAGACCCAGTACTTC. Translating gives CASGRETQYF.

The CDR3 loop is CASSDGDYGYTF. The CDR3, as DNA: TGCGCCAGCAGCGACGGGGACTATGGCTACACCTTC. The V and J genes are TRBV5-1 and TRBJ1-2; D remains ambiguous. Germline loops: CDR1 SGHRS, CDR2 YFSETQ. V was pared by 4 bases and J by 3 bases, with 7 bases between. The CDR3 length is 12 residues.

The chain combines TRBV19 with TRBJ2-1; 8 bases match TRBD2. Germline V gives CDR1 LNHDA, CDR2 SQIVND (reference sequence). The junction had 6 bases not matched to a gene; V was cut back by 7 bases and J by 1 base. The CDR3 runs 15 residues. The DNA for the CDR3 is TGTGCCAGTAACGGGGCGGGGGGTTCCTACAATGAGCAGTTCTTC. Translating it yields CASNGAGGSYNEQFF.

The chain recombines TRBV28 with TRBJ1-3; maybe TRBD1 (6 bases). V shed 4 bases and J shed 4 bases, with 20 bases lying between them. The CDR3 consists of 17 residues. Germline CDR1 MDHEN, CDR2 SYDVKM. The CDR3 DNA follows: TGTGCCAGCAGTTACGTAGAGGGGGTTTCTCTGGGAAACACCATATATTTT. It encodes CASSYVEGVSLGNTIYF.

This clone is a singleton in its sample. In DNA form, the CDR3 reads TGTGCCACCAGTGATTTGGTACAGGGTAACTACAATGAGCAGTTCTTC. Translation gives CATSDLVQGNYNEQFF. V usage is TRBV24-1 and J usage is TRBJ2-1; D might be TRBD1 (6 bases). The CDR3 contains 16 residues. Looked up from germline, CDR1 is KGHDR and CDR2 is SFDVKD. Trimming shortened V by 0 bases and J by 3 bases, and 11 bases separated the two germline ends.

This clone was found once. V gene TRBV4-2 combines with J gene TRBJ2-2; D is ambiguous. CDR3 size: 16 residues. Trimming took 0 bases from V and 2 from J, leaving 10 bases between them. Germline V gives CDR1 LGHNA, CDR2 YNFKEQ. CDR3 amino acids: CASSQDRSVNTGELFF. In DNA form, the CDR3 reads TGTGCCAGCAGCCAAGATAGGAGCGTAAACACCGGGGAGCTGTTTTTT.